This T cell receptor (beta chain) was identified during a study of blood T cell repertoires in COVID-19 (dated by TCRdb to the early 2020s). Study-level background: The collaborator samples originated in the United States, Italy and Spain and spanned the acute and convalescent phases of COVID-19. The material from the prospective study consisted of cDNA or gDNA derived from T cells, B-cell-depleted T cells, or PBMCs. Subjects who had been exposed to COVID-19, were actively infected with it, or had recovered from it provided the deeply sampled blood TCRbeta repertoires that made up the dataset. The repertoires were released in a freely available public database intended as a resource for research on the immune response to SARS-CoV-2. Samples were obtained from the ongoing ImmuneRACE study (first 160 participants) and from some 1,200 subjects provided by 6 global collaborators. A de-identified subject ID, COVID-19 status, age in years and sex were almost always included in the sample metadata. Where available, HLA class I and class II types were obtained from metadata supplied by the sample provider rather than from assay-based typing.

Collaborating institutions collected whole blood in K2EDTA tubes following their own protocols. Collaborator samples were shipped for TCRbeta analysis as frozen whole blood, isolated PBMCs, or DNA extracted from either sample type. TCRbeta CDR3 regions were amplified from genomic DNA using the immunoSEQ Assay, a bias-controlled multiplex PCR. As for the original processing: Nucleated cell counts per sample were estimated from amplification of reference gene primers within the assay. To quantify the absolute abundance of each unique TCRbeta CDR3 rearrangement, sequence reads were collapsed and filtered. For each sample, productive Simpson clonality was calculated as the square root of Simpson's diversity index over productive rearrangements. Drawn from immuneACCESS, this table holds only the in-frame rearrangements with V and J called that TCRdb kept. Clones are partly lost; checked studies trace under half to an unresolved V gene and leave the rest unexplained. Clone size and the V and J calls come from that table; the DNA yielded D and trimming. Counted in this sample were about 210,000 clones; around 81% of them appeared once. Jointly, the top ten make up 7.2% of the sample.

This clone has just one count. Its cognate antigen has yet to be identified. There are no base qualities to consult, and no much larger clone falls within one base. General findings and caveats noted by the study authors: How much clinical and demographic metadata was included differed by source and by participant, and the metadata was provided uncurated.

The junction shows trimming of 1 base on V and 3 bases on J, and the gene matches do not reach 5 bases of it. From cysteine to phenylalanine, the CDR3 is 15 amino acids long. The retained sequence is limited to the CDR3, 45 bases, with the frame set at the first base. The V and J genes are TRBV5-3 and TRBJ2-3; 7 junctional bases match TRBD1. TRBV5-3 is filed as an ORF, its function uncertain. The sequence was collected from a woman between 70 and 85 years old with acute or convalescent COVID-19. Specimen: peripheral blood. The CDR3 protein: CARSLRGPRTDTQYF. The DNA reads TGTGCCAGAAGCTTGAGGGGGCCTAGGACAGATACGCAGTATTTT.